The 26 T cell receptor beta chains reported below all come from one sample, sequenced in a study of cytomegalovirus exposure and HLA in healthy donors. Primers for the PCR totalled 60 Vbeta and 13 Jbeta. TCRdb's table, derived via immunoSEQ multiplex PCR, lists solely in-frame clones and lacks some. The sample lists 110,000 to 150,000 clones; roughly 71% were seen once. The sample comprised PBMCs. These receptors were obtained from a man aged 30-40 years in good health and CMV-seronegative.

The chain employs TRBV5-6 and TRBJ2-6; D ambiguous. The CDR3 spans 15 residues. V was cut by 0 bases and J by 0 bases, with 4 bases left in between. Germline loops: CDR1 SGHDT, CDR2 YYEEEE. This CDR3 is CASSLGASGANVLTF. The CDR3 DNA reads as TGTGCCAGCAGCTTGGGGGCCTCTGGGGCCAACGTCCTGACTTTC.

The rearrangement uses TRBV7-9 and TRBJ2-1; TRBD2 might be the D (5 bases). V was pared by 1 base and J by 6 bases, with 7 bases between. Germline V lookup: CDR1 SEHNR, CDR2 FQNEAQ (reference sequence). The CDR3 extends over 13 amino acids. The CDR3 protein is CASSLVRGNEQFF. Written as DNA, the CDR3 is TGTGCCAGCAGCTTAGTACGGGGCAATGAGCAGTTCTTC.

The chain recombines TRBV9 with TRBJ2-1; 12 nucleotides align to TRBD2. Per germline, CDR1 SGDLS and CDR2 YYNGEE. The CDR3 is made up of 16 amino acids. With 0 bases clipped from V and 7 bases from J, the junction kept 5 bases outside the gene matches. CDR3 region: CASSVEPSGGVNEQFF. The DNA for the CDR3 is TGTGCCAGCAGCGTAGAGCCTAGCGGGGGGGTAAATGAGCAGTTCTTC.

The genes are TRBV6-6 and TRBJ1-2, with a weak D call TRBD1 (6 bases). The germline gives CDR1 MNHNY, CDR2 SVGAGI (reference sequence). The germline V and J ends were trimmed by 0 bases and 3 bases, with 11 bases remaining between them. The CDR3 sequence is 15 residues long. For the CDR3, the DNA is TGTGCCAGCAGTTACTCGGGGGGGGCTGACTATGGCTACACCTTC. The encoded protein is CASSYSGGADYGYTF.

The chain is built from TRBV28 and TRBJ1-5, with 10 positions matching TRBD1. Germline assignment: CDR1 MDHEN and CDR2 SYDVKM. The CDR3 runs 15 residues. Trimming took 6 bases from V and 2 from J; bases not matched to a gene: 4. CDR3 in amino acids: CASRGTGVRNQPQHF. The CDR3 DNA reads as TGTGCCAGCAGGGGGACAGGGGTACGCAATCAGCCCCAGCATTTT.

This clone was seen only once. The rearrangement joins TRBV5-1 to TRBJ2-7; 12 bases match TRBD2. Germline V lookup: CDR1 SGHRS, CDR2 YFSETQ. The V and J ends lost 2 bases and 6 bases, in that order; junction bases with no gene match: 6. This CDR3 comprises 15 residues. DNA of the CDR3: TGCGCCAGCAGCTTACTAGCGGGGGGTCGTAGCGAGCAGTACTTC. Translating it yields CASSLLAGGRSEQYF.

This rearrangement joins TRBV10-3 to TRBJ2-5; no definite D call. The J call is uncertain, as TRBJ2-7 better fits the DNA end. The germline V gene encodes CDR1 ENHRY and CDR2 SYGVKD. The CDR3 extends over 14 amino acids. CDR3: CAISDPIIPYEQYF. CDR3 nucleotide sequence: TGTGCCATCAGTGATCCGATAATCCCTTACGAGCAGTACTTC.

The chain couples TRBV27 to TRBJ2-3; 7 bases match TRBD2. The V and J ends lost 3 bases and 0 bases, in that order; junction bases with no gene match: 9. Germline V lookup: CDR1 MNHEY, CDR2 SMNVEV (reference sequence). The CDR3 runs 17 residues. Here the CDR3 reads CASSFLTSLISTDTQYF. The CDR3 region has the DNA TGTGCCAGCAGTTTCCTGACTAGCCTAATTAGCACAGATACGCAGTATTTT.

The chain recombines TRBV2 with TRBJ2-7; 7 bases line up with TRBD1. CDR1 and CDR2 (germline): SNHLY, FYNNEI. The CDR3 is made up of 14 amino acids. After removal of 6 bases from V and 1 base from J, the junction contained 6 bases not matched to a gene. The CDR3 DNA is TGTGCCAGCAGACCCCGACAGGGTTCCTACGAGCAGTACTTC. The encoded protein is CASRPRQGSYEQYF.

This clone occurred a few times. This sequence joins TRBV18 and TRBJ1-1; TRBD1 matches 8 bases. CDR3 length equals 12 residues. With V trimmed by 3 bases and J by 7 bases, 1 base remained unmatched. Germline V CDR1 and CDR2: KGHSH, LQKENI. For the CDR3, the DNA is TGTGCCAGCTCACCGGGACAGGATGAAGCTTTCTTT. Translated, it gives CASSPGQDEAFF.

This chain's CDR3 is CASPSPGTVDEKLFF. The CDR3 bases are TGTGCCAGCCCCTCCCCCGGGACAGTAGACGAAAAACTGTTTTTT. The rearrangement uses TRBV7-9 and TRBJ1-4, with 7 nucleotides matching TRBD1. The CDR3 is made up of 15 amino acids. Germline loops: CDR1 SEHNR, CDR2 FQNEAQ (reference sequence). V shed 8 bases, J shed 8 bases, and the junction held 14 bases outside the gene matches.

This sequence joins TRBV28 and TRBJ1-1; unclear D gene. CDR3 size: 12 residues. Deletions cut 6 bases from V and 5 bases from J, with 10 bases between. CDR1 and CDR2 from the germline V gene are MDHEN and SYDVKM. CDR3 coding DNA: TGTGCCAGCAGGGGCGCCTGGACTGAAGCTTTCTTT. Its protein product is CASRGAWTEAFF. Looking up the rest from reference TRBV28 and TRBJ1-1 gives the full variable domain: DVKVTQSSRYLVKRTGEKVFLECVQDMDHENMFWYRQDPGLGLRLIYFSYDVKMKEKGDIPEGYSVSREKKERFSLILESASTNQTSMYLCASRGAWTEAFFGQGTRLTVV.

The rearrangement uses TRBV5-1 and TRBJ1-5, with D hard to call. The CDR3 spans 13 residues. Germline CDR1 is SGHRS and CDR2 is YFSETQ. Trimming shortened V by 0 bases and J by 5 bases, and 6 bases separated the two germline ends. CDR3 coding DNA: TGCGCCAGCAGCTTGGCGGGAGATCAGCCCCAGCATTTT. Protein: CASSLAGDQPQHF.

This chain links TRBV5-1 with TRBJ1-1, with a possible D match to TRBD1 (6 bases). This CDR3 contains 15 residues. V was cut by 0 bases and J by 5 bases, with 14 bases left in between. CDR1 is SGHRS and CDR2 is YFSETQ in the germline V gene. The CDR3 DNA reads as TGCGCCAGCAGCTTGGGAGCGGGGGCGAAAACTGAAGCTTTCTTT. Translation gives CASSLGAGAKTEAFF.

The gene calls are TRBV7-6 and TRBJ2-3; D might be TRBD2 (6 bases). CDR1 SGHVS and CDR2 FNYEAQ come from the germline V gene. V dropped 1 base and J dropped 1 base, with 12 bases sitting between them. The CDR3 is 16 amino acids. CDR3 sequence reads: CASSLVADYRTDTQYF. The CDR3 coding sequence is TGTGCCAGCAGCTTAGTAGCGGACTACCGCACAGATACGCAGTATTTT.

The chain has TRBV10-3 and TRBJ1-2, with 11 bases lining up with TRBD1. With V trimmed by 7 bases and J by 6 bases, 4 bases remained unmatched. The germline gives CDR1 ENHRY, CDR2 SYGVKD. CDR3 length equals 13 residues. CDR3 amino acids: CAITPGQGDGYTF. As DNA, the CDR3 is TGTGCCATCACCCCGGGACAGGGGGATGGCTACACCTTC.

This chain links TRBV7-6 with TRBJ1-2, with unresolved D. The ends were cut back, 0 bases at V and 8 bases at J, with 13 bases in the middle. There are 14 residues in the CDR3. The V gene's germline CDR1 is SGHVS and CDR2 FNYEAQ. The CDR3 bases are TGTGCCAGCAGCTTAGCGCGTCGGGGAGGCGGCTACACCTTC. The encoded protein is CASSLARRGGGYTF. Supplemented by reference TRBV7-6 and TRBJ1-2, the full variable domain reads GAGVSQSPRYKVTKRGQDVALRCDPISGHVSLYWYRQALGQGPEFLTYFNYEAQQDKSGLPNDRFSAERPEGSISTLTIQRTEQRDSAMYRCASSLARRGGGYTFGSGTRLTVV.

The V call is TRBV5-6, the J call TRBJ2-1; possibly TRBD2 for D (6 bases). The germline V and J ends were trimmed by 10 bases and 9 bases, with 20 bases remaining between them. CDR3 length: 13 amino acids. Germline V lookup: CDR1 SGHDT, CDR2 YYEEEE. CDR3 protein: CASLWGGEGEQFF. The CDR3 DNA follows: TGTGCCTCTTTGTGGGGAGGTGAGGGTGAGCAGTTCTTC.

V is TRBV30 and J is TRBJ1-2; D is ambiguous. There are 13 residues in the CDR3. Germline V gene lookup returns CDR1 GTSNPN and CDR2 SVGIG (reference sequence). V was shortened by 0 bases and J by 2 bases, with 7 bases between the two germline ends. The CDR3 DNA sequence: TGTGCCTGGAGTGTCACAGCAAACTATGGCTACACCTTC. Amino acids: CAWSVTANYGYTF.

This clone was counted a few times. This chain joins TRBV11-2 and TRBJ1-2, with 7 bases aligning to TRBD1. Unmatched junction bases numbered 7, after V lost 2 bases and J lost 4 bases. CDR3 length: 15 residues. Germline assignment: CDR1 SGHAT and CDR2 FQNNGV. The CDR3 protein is CASSLNTGEVYGYTF. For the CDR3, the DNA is TGTGCCAGCAGCTTAAATACAGGGGAGGTCTATGGCTACACCTTC.

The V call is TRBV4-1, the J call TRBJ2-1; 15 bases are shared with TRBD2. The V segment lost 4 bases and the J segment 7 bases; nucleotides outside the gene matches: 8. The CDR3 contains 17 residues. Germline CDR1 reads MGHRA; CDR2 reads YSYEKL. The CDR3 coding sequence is TGCGCCAGCAGCCGGACTAGCGGGGGGGCCGGGGGAAATGAGCAGTTCTTC. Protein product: CASSRTSGGAGGNEQFF.

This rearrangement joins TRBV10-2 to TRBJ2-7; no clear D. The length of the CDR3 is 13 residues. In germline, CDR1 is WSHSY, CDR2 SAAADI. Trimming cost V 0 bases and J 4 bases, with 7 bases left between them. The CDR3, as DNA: TGCGCCAGCAGTGAGTCGAGAGTATACGAGCAGTACTTC. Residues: CASSESRVYEQYF.

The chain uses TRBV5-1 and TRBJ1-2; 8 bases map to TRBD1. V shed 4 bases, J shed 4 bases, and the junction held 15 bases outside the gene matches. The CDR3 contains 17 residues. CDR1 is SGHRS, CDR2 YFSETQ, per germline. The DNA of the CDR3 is TGCGCCAGCAGCCTAGGGGCCACCGCAGGGGGCGGCTATGGCTACACCTTC. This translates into CASSLGATAGGGYGYTF.

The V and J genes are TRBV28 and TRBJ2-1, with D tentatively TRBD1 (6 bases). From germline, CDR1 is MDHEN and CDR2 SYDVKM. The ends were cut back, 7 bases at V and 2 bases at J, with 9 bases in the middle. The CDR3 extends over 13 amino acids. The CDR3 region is CASTQGTYNEQFF. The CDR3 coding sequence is TGTGCCAGCACACAGGGAACCTACAATGAGCAGTTCTTC.

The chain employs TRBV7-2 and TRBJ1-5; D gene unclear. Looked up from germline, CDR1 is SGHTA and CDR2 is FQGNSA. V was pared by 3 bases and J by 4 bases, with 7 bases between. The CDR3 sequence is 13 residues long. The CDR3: CASSFTENQPQHF. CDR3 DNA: TGTGCCAGCAGCTTTACGGAGAATCAGCCCCAGCATTTT.

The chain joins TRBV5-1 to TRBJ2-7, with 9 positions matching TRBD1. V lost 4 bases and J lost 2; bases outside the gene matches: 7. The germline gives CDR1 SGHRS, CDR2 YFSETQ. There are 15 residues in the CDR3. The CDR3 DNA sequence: TGCGCCAGCAGCCCAGGACAGGGGAGGACCTACGAGCAGTACTTC. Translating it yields CASSPGQGRTYEQYF.